The next 7 T cell receptor beta chains were all read from a single sample in a study of blood T cell repertoires in COVID-19. Repertoires were generated with immunoSEQ multiplex PCR, while TCRdb's copy carries only in-frame clones and drops some. The sample has tens of thousands of clones, about 76% seen once. The sequenced sample was peripheral blood. These receptors were collected from a man older than 75 with active or convalescent COVID-19.

Only a few counts were recorded for this clone. In nucleotides, the CDR3 is TGTGCCAGCAGGGGTCTCAGGGCACTCAACACTGAAGCTTTCTTT. This translates into CASRGLRALNTEAFF. The rearrangement uses TRBV11-2 and TRBJ1-1, with D possibly TRBD1 on 5 matching bases. The CDR3 is made up of 15 amino acids. Per the germline V gene, CDR1 is SGHAT and CDR2 is FQNNGV. The ends were cut back, 6 bases at V and 2 bases at J, with 16 bases in the middle.

This sequence joins TRBV29-1 and TRBJ2-1, with D possibly matching TRBD1 (6 bases). With 1 base removed from V and 4 bases from J, the gap between germline ends came to 17 bases. Germline loops: CDR1 SQVTM, CDR2 ANQGSEA. The CDR3 contains 16 residues. The CDR3 nucleotides read TGCAGCGTTGAAGGGTTTAGCAGGACAGCATACAATGAGCAGTTCTTC. Encoded protein: CSVEGFSRTAYNEQFF.

V gene TRBV7-9 combines with J gene TRBJ1-1; the D is unclear. Trimming took 1 base from V and 0 from J, leaving 9 bases between them. Germline V gene sequence: CDR1 SEHNR, CDR2 FQNEAQ (reference sequence). The CDR3 extends over 15 amino acids. The CDR3 DNA reads TGTGCCAGCAGCTTAGGGTGGGAGATGAACACTGAAGCTTTCTTT. Translation: CASSLGWEMNTEAFF.

Of note for this clone: Other nucleotide sequences in the sample specify the same CDR3. The chain joins TRBV7-9 to TRBJ1-2; 7 bases align to TRBD1. Losses at the gene ends were 5 bases for V and 2 bases for J; bases not matched to a gene: 2. CDR3 length: 13 amino acids. From germline, CDR1 is SEHNR and CDR2 FQNEAQ (reference sequence). The CDR3 DNA follows: TGTGCCAGCAGCCCGGGACAGAACTATGGCTACACCTTC. Protein: CASSPGQNYGYTF. Together with reference TRBV7-9 and TRBJ1-2, the CDR3 gives the full variable domain: DTGVSQNPRHKITKRGQNVTFRCDPISEHNRLYWYRQTLGQGPEFLTYFQNEAQLEKSRLLSDRFSAERPKGSFSTLEIQRTEQGDSAMYLCASSPGQNYGYTFGSGTRLTVV.

The chain carries TRBV10-2 and TRBJ1-5; 7 positions match TRBD1. J lost 4 bases, V lost 6 bases, and 3 bases had no gene match. CDR3 size: 13 residues. From germline, CDR1 is WSHSY and CDR2 SAAADI. The CDR3 sequence: CASSLQGNQPQHF. Here the CDR3 DNA reads TGCGCCAGCAGCCTACAGGGGAATCAGCCCCAGCATTTT.

The chain couples TRBV28 to TRBJ2-3; 11 nucleotides align to TRBD2. The V segment lost 10 bases and the J segment 2 bases; nucleotides outside the gene matches: 14. This CDR3 comprises 17 residues. Looked up from germline, CDR1 is MDHEN and CDR2 is SYDVKM. CDR3 in DNA: TGTGCCACCGGGATTCTAGCGGGAGGAGGTCCCACAGATACGCAGTATTTT. It codes for CATGILAGGGPTDTQYF.

The V call is TRBV5-1, the J call TRBJ1-2; a possible D gene is TRBD1 (6 bases). Germline V gene lookup returns CDR1 SGHRS and CDR2 YFSETQ. The CDR3 covers 14 residues. V lost 0 bases to trimming and J lost 4 bases, with 10 bases between them. In DNA, the CDR3 is TGCGCCAGCAGCTTGGACAGGGCGGGCTATGGCTACACCTTC. As protein: CASSLDRAGYGYTF.